Below, 15 T cell receptor beta chains from the same sample are listed, as sequenced in a study of long-term antiretroviral therapy in people with HIV. The run of the v3.0 immunoSEQ assay was at survey level. Assay: immunoSEQ multiplex PCR; the TCRdb copy retains only in-frame clones and omits some. Among tens of thousands of clones listed, 95% were seen once. The input for sequencing was unsorted PBMCs, taken 5.3 years after starting antiretroviral therapy. These receptors came from a man aged 50 or older with HIV.

Only one count was recorded for this clone. The rearrangement joins TRBV7-2 to TRBJ2-7; the D is unclear. Trimming removed 3 bases from V and 0 bases from J, with 3 bases in between. Germline V lookup: CDR1 SGHTA, CDR2 FQGNSA. CDR3 length: 12 residues. CDR3 sequence reads: CASSFSSYEQYF. The CDR3 DNA reads TGTGCCAGCAGCTTTAGCTCCTACGAGCAGTACTTC.

The chain has TRBV5-1 and TRBJ1-6; unclear D gene. Germline V gives CDR1 SGHRS, CDR2 YFSETQ. This CDR3 is 14 amino acids long. Trimming cost V 5 bases and J 6 bases, with 12 bases left between them. CDR3 coding DNA: TGCGCCAGCAGTGAGGGTGATTTTAATTCACCCCTCCACTTT. Translating it yields CASSEGDFNSPLHF.

The CDR3 DNA reads TGTGCCAGCAGCGTAGGGGCCCAAGGCACCGGGGAGCTGTTTTTT. It specifies CASSVGAQGTGELFF. The chain is built from TRBV9 and TRBJ2-2; D gene uncertain. Per the germline V gene, CDR1 is SGDLS and CDR2 is YYNGEE. The length of the CDR3 is 15 residues. V gave up 0 bases and J gave up 4 bases, with 10 bases separating them.

J is TRBJ1-2 and V is TRBV30; 9 positions agree with TRBD1. J was trimmed by 5 bases and V by 0 bases; bases with no gene match: 7. In germline, CDR1 is GTSNPN, CDR2 SVGIG (reference sequence). This CDR3 is 15 amino acids long. CDR3 amino acids: CAWSVGTGFLYGYTF. The CDR3 nucleotides are TGTGCCTGGAGTGTAGGGACAGGGTTCCTATATGGCTACACCTTC.

The chain is built from TRBV30 and TRBJ2-3; 7 bases are a match to TRBD2. Germline loops: CDR1 GTSNPN, CDR2 SVGIG (reference sequence). The junction had 2 bases not matched to a gene; V was cut back by 2 bases and J by 0 bases. This CDR3 is 14 amino acids long. The CDR3 nucleotides are TGTGCCTGGAGTAGCGGGGTGAGCACAGATACGCAGTATTTT. Its protein is CAWSSGVSTDTQYF.

The chain employs TRBV25-1 and TRBJ2-1, with a possible D match to TRBD1 (6 bases). CDR1 is MGHDK and CDR2 is SYGVNS in the germline V gene. Trimming stripped 3 bases from V and 6 bases from J, with 12 bases between. The CDR3 consists of 14 residues. CDR3 sequence reads: CASSDDLGGNEQFF. For the CDR3, the DNA is TGTGCCAGCAGTGATGACCTAGGGGGCAATGAGCAGTTCTTC.

The rearrangement links TRBV5-5 to TRBJ1-6; 7 positions match TRBD1. Germline V gene lookup returns CDR1 SGHKS and CDR2 YYEKEE (reference sequence). There are 16 residues in the CDR3. V shed 2 bases, J shed 6 bases, and the junction held 8 bases outside the gene matches. This CDR3 reads CASSFEGGASNSPLHF. CDR3 DNA: TGTGCCAGCAGCTTTGAAGGGGGCGCGAGTAATTCACCCCTCCACTTT. Based on the CDR3 plus reference TRBV5-5 and TRBJ1-6, the full variable domain is DAGVTQSPTHLIKTRGQQVTLRCSPISGHKSVSWYQQVLGQGPQFIFQYYEKEERGRGNFPDRFSARQFPNYSSELNVNALLLGDSALYLCASSFEGGASNSPLHFGNGTRLTVT.

V and J are TRBV6-5 and TRBJ2-2; D is unclear. V gave up 2 bases and J gave up 6 bases, with 10 bases separating them. CDR3 length equals 14 residues. From germline, CDR1 is MNHEY and CDR2 SVGAGI. The CDR3 here is CASSYRSDPGELFF. The CDR3 coding sequence is TGTGCCAGCAGTTACCGGTCGGACCCCGGGGAGCTGTTTTTT.

The V and J genes are TRBV6-1 and TRBJ1-2; 9 bases are a match to TRBD1. Losses at the gene ends were 1 base for V and 4 bases for J; bases not matched to a gene: 1. The CDR3 sequence is 14 residues long. Germline loops: CDR1 MNHNS, CDR2 SASEGT. The CDR3 loop reads CASSEDRGPYGYTF. The CDR3 region has the DNA TGTGCCAGCAGTGAAGACAGGGGGCCCTATGGCTACACCTTC.

The rearrangement joins TRBV9 to TRBJ2-1; TRBD1 or TRBD2 may be the D gene (6 bases each). Trimming took 2 bases from V and 9 from J, leaving 21 bases between them. The CDR3 totals 16 residues. Germline values: CDR1 SGDLS, CDR2 YYNGEE. The CDR3, as DNA: TGTGCCAGCAGCGTCCCCCCAGCAGGGGCGGAGGGTGAGCAGTTCTTC. It is translated as CASSVPPAGAEGEQFF.

For this clone: The same CDR3 is also encoded by other DNA sequences in this sample. V is TRBV9 and J is TRBJ2-3; D remains ambiguous. Germline V gene data show CDR1 as SGDLS and CDR2 as YYNGEE. The CDR3 is made up of 12 amino acids. Trimming took 0 bases from V and 3 from J, leaving 2 bases between them. The CDR3 coding sequence is TGTGCCAGCAGCGTAGGTACAGATACGCAGTATTTT. It translates to CASSVGTDTQYF.

The chain is built from TRBV7-2 and TRBJ2-2, with 8 bases matching TRBD2. The germline V gene encodes CDR1 SGHTA and CDR2 FQGNSA. The CDR3 extends over 15 amino acids. The V and J ends lost 1 base and 4 bases, in that order; junction bases with no gene match: 2. CDR3 sequence reads: CASSLEAGATGELFF. The CDR3 DNA sequence: TGTGCCAGCAGCTTAGAAGCGGGGGCCACCGGGGAGCTGTTTTTT.

This clone appeared a few times. The chain recombines TRBV7-9 with TRBJ1-6, with D possibly TRBD1 on 6 matching bases. Looked up from germline, CDR1 is SEHNR and CDR2 is FQNEAQ (reference sequence). V was pared by 0 bases and J by 7 bases, with 10 bases between. The CDR3 is 15 amino acids. CDR3 DNA sequence: TGTGCCAGCAGCTTAGCGAACAGGGAGAATTCACCCCTCCACTTT. It translates to CASSLANRENSPLHF.

The rearrangement uses TRBV19 and TRBJ2-7, with D perhaps matching TRBD2 (6 bases). Trimming cost V 2 bases and J 3 bases, with 14 bases left between them. Germline-derived CDR1 and CDR2 are LNHDA and SQIVND (reference sequence). The CDR3 contains 15 residues. CDR3 amino acids: CASSISGGKGYEQYF. CDR3 sequence (DNA): TGTGCCAGTAGTATATCCGGGGGTAAAGGCTACGAGCAGTACTTC.

This clone was found once. V and J are TRBV14 and TRBJ2-7; D might be TRBD1 (6 bases). The CDR3 contains 15 residues. Germline assignment: CDR1 SGHDN and CDR2 FVKESK. V was pared by 4 bases and J by 1 base, with 14 bases between. CDR3 residues: CASSPSGVGSYEQYF. CDR3 DNA sequence: TGTGCCAGCAGCCCTTCAGGGGTGGGGTCCTACGAGCAGTACTTC.